The clone carrying this T cell receptor (beta chain) was seen more than once but under ten times. Antigen specificity is unknown. TCRdb processed the 5' RACE reads anew with MiXCR; each CDR3 protein has one entry. The sample yields more than 40,000 distinct CDR3 sequences, less than 35% seen once. The V gene lost 1 base and the J gene lost 1 base, with 10 bases spanning the gap. The CDR3 runs 15 residues. Germline-derived CDR1 and CDR2 are MGHRA and YSYEKL. Memory CD4+ T cells were sorted as CD4+CD45RO+CD25- cells. General study findings and limits: Tumor Treg TCRs overlapped most with tumor naive CD4+ cells.

The chain recombines TRBV4-1 with TRBJ1-1, with D maybe TRBD1 (5 bases). The sequencing input was memory CD4+ T cells sorted from a lymph node. Subset specified: memory CD4+ T cells, CD4+CD45RO+CD25-. This TCR was recovered from a female donor with breast cancer. The CDR3 region is CASSQVGRRNTEAFF. As DNA, the CDR3 is TGCGCCAGCAGCCAAGTGGGGCGCCGGAACACTGAAGCTTTCTTT.